This paragraph reports one TCR beta chain. No antigen is known for it. The entry originates in a study of T cell responses to AZD1222 COVID-19 vaccine. The table came from immunoSEQ multiplex PCR; TCRdb's copy has only in-frame clones and leaves some out. The sample has about 140,000 clones, and its top ten clones hold around 2.2%. Study-level findings and limits: Researchers report vaccine-associated CD4 TCRs spanning spike, with dominance at 160-218 and 743-854. Nearly half of spike-specific TCRs reportedly go after variant regions that carry no mutations. Baseline seropositivity characterized only a handful of AZD1222 recipients.

With 7 bases removed from V and 8 bases from J, the gap between germline ends came to 26 bases. CDR1 is LNHDA, CDR2 SQIVND, per germline (reference sequence). The CDR3 contains 16 residues. The chain recombines TRBV19 with TRBJ1-2; D may be TRBD1 (5 bases). The source of this sequence is an adult in good health. Sequences were obtained from peripheral blood. The CDR3 here is CASINSITGTVEGYTF. The CDR3 bases are TGTGCCAGTATAAATTCCATCACCGGGACTGTGGAAGGCTACACCTTC.